This T cell receptor beta chain was documented in a study of shared T cell receptors in the human thymus. From germline, CDR1 is MNHNS and CDR2 SASEGT. J gave up 5 bases and V 2 bases, and 16 bases lay outside the gene matches. The CDR3 extends over 19 amino acids. Profiling relied on immunoSEQ multiplex PCR, and the TCRdb table lists in-frame clones only, not all of them. This sample has about 660,000 clones, with over 75% found just once. These data were also reused for a study on human thymus T cells. Per that study: The sample donors, healthy Finnish infants, were having corrective surgery for congenital heart defects. Use of V and J genes seemed skewed within the thymic and blood repertoires. As related research reported, thymic repertoires overlapped highly among unrelated individuals.

Sequenced sample: thymocytes. The chain employs TRBV6-1 and TRBJ2-7, with 12 positions matching TRBD2. The clonotype was recovered from a boy less than two years old with a congenital heart defect. Here the CDR3 reads CASSECAGRLAGEIDEQYF. The CDR3 nucleotides read TGTGCCAGCAGTGAATGTGCCGGGCGACTAGCGGGAGAGATTGACGAGCAGTACTTC.